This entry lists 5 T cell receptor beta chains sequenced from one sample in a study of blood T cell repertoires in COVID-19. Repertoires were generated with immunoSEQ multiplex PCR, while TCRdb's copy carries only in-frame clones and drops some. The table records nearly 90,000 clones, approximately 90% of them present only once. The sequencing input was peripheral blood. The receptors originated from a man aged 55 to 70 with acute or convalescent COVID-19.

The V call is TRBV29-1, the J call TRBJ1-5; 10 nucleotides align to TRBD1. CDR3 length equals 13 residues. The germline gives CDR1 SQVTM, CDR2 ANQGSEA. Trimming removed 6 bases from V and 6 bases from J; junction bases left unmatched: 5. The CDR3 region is CSVQTGGGQPQHF. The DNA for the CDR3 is TGCAGCGTCCAGACAGGGGGCGGTCAGCCCCAGCATTTT.

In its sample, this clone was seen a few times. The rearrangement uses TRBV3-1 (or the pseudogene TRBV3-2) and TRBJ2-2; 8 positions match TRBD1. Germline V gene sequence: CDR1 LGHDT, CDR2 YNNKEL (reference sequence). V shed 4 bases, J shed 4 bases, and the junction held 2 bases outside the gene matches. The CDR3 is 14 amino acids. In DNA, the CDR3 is TGTGCCAGCAGCCCAACAGGGGGCACCGGGGAGCTGTTTTTT. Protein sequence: CASSPTGGTGELFF.

The CDR3 sequence is CASSRAGRDTEAFF. The DNA of the CDR3 is TGTGCCAGCAGCCGAGCGGGTAGGGACACTGAAGCTTTCTTT. This chain uses TRBV5-4 with TRBJ1-1; D is ambiguous. The CDR3 has 14 amino acids. The V gene's germline CDR1 is SGHNT and CDR2 YYREEE (reference sequence). V was clipped by 4 bases and J by 3 bases, with 13 bases between them.

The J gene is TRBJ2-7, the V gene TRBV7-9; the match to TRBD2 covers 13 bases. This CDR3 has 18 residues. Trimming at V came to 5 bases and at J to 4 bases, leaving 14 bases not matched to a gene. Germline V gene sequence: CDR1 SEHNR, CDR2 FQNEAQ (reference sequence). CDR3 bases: TGTGCCAGCAGCCAAGCCGGTCAGACTAGCGGGAGGAGTTACGAGCAGTACTTC. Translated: CASSQAGQTSGRSYEQYF.

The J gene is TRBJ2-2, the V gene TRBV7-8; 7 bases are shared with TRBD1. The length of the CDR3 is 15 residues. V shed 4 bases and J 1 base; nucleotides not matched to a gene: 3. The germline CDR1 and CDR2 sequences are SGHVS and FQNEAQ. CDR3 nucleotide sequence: TGTGCCAGCAGCTCCAGACAGGGGAACACCGGGGAGCTGTTTTTT. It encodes CASSSRQGNTGELFF.